The 12 T cell receptor beta chains listed next were all sequenced from one sample in a study of blood T cell repertoires in COVID-19. Measured with immunoSEQ multiplex PCR; TCRdb has only the in-frame clones, and not every one. The data contain 150,000 or so clones, about four fifths of them singletons. Sequenced material: peripheral blood. The source is a woman older than 75 with acute or convalescent COVID-19.

The chain has TRBV5-1 and TRBJ1-2; D ambiguous. Germline lookup yields CDR1 SGHRS and CDR2 YFSETQ. V shed 3 bases and J shed 0 bases, with 12 bases lying between them. The CDR3 is made up of 15 amino acids. The CDR3 loop is CASSSEGRANYGYTF. The DNA for the CDR3 is TGCGCCAGCAGCTCCGAAGGTCGGGCTAACTATGGCTACACCTTC.

The J gene is TRBJ1-1, the V gene TRBV3-1 (or the pseudogene TRBV3-2); 7 nucleotides align to TRBD1. Looked up from germline, CDR1 is LGHDT and CDR2 is YNNKEL (reference sequence). V was pared by 3 bases and J by 3 bases, with 7 bases of the junction left unmatched. The CDR3 sequence is 15 residues long. This CDR3 is CASSQPDRRYTEAFF. The CDR3, as DNA: TGTGCCAGCAGCCAGCCGGACAGGAGATACACTGAAGCTTTCTTT.

The chain uses TRBV12-3 or TRBV12-4 and TRBJ1-1; D ambiguous. The CDR3 spans 13 residues. The V gene lost 5 bases and the J gene lost 2 bases, with 9 bases spanning the gap. The CDR3 spells CASSATVNTEAFF. The CDR3 DNA is TGTGCCAGCAGTGCCACGGTAAACACTGAAGCTTTCTTT.

This rearrangement joins TRBV7-2 to TRBJ2-7; 7 bases line up with TRBD1. The CDR3 consists of 14 residues. The germline CDR1 and CDR2 sequences are SGHTA and FQGNSA. The V gene end was trimmed by 6 bases and the J gene end by 1 base; junction bases not matched to a gene: 6. The CDR3 reads CASRRPGQSYEQYF. CDR3 bases: TGTGCCAGCAGACGACCGGGACAGTCCTACGAGCAGTACTTC.

A single count supports this clone. CDR3 nucleotides: TGTGCCTGGAGGCGACAGGGGTCCACTGAAGCTTTCTTT. It yields the protein CAWRRQGSTEAFF. The rearrangement links TRBV30 to TRBJ1-1, with 8 bases identical to TRBD1. The CDR3 length is 13 residues. After removal of 3 bases from V and 4 bases from J, the junction contained 4 bases not matched to a gene. From germline, CDR1 is GTSNPN and CDR2 SVGIG (reference sequence).

This chain connects TRBV5-1 to TRBJ2-3; 8 positions match TRBD2. Losses at the gene ends were 3 bases for V and 0 bases for J; bases not matched to a gene: 6. This CDR3 has 16 residues. The germline gives CDR1 SGHRS, CDR2 YFSETQ. The DNA for the CDR3 is TGCGCCAGCAGCTCCACCGGGGGGGCTAGCACAGATACGCAGTATTTT. Protein: CASSSTGGASTDTQYF.

The genes are TRBV9 and TRBJ1-5, with 9 bases identical to TRBD1. Germline CDR1 is SGDLS and CDR2 is YYNGEE. The V gene end was trimmed by 2 bases and the J gene end by 5 bases; junction bases not matched to a gene: 5. CDR3 length equals 15 residues. CDR3 in DNA: TGTGCCAGCAGCGTGGACACAGGGGGCGATCAGCCCCAGCATTTT. It yields the protein CASSVDTGGDQPQHF. The whole variable domain, remainder taken from reference TRBV9 and TRBJ1-5, is DSGVTQTPKHLITATGQRVTLRCSPRSGDLSVYWYQQSLDQGLQFLIQYYNGEERAKGNILERFSAQQFPDLHSELNLSSLELGDSALYFCASSVDTGGDQPQHFGDGTRLSIL.

On this clone: At one end the junction does not follow the germline gene, possibly because of a read error. V gene TRBV3-1 (or the pseudogene TRBV3-2) combines with J gene TRBJ2-2; 8 nucleotides line up with TRBD2. CDR1 is LGHDT, CDR2 YNNKEL, per germline (reference sequence). CDR3 length: 16 amino acids. The DNA for the CDR3 is TGTACCAGCAGCCGATTAGCGGGGACGAACACCGGGGAGCTGTTTTTT. Its protein is CTSSRLAGTNTGELFF.

This chain joins TRBV27 and TRBJ1-5; 9 bases agree with TRBD1. Looked up from germline, CDR1 is MNHEY and CDR2 is SMNVEV (reference sequence). V lost 10 bases to trimming and J lost 1 base; unmatched junction nucleotides: 14. The CDR3 runs 17 residues. CDR3 sequence reads: CAIRLRGQGESNQPQHF. The CDR3 DNA sequence: TGTGCCATCCGTTTGAGGGGACAGGGAGAGAGCAATCAGCCCCAGCATTTT.

This clone was picked up one time. The J gene is TRBJ2-1, the V gene TRBV20-1; 9 nucleotides agree with TRBD2. The CDR3 has 13 amino acids. Unmatched junction bases numbered 4, after V lost 3 bases and J lost 7 bases. CDR1 is DFQATT, CDR2 SNEGSKA, per germline (reference sequence). The CDR3 region has the DNA TGCAGTGCTAGTGGGCTAGCGGGGAATGAGCAGTTCTTC. Its protein product is CSASGLAGNEQFF.

This chain uses TRBV29-1 with TRBJ1-3; 9 bases align to TRBD1. V shed 4 bases and J 4 bases; nucleotides not matched to a gene: 8. Germline V gives CDR1 SQVTM, CDR2 ANQGSEA. The CDR3 spans 15 residues. The CDR3 DNA is TGCAGCGTTGCCGAGGACAGGGGACAGGGAAACACCATATATTTT. It is translated as CSVAEDRGQGNTIYF.

This chain uses TRBV7-9 with TRBJ1-1; TRBD1 matches 8 bases. Trimming removed 1 base from V and 3 bases from J; junction bases left unmatched: 13. Looked up from germline, CDR1 is SEHNR and CDR2 is FQNEAQ (reference sequence). This CDR3 contains 18 residues. The CDR3 reads CASSLGFARGRLDTEAFF. The CDR3 DNA sequence: TGTGCCAGCAGCTTAGGTTTTGCCAGGGGGCGCTTGGACACTGAAGCTTTCTTT.